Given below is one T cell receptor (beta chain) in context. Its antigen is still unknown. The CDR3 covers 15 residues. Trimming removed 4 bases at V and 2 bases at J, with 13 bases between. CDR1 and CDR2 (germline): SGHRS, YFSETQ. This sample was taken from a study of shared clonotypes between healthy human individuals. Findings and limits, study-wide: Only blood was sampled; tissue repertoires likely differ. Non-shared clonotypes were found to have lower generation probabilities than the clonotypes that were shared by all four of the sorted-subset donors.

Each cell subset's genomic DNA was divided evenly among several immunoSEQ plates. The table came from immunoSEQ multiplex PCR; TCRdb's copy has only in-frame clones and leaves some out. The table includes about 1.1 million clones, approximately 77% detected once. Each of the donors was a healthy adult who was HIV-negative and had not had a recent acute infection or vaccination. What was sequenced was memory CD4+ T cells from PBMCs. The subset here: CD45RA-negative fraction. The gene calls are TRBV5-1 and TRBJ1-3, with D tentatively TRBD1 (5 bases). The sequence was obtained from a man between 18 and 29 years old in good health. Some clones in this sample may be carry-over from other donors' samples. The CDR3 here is CASSREGITGNTIYF. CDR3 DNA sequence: TGCGCCAGCAGCAGAGAGGGGATAACTGGAAACACCATATATTTT.